A single sample gave rise to the 20 T cell receptor beta chains below, sequenced in a study of control samples from healthy donors and cancer patients. Generated by immunoSEQ multiplex PCR, the TCRdb table keeps only in-frame clones and is missing some. The table lists 80,000 to 85,000 clones, 70% to 90% of them singletons. Material: blood. Receptor source: a woman between 45 and 60 years old in good health.

V gene TRBV7-2 combines with J gene TRBJ1-5, with D unresolved. This CDR3 contains 12 residues. Germline V gene data show CDR1 as SGHTA and CDR2 as FQGNSA. Trimming stripped 3 bases from V and 7 bases from J, with 7 bases between. CDR3 protein: CASSFEKQPQHF. For the CDR3, the DNA is TGTGCCAGCAGCTTCGAAAAACAGCCCCAGCATTTT.

The rearrangement uses TRBV6-5 and TRBJ2-3, with D uncertain. The germline V gene encodes CDR1 MNHEY and CDR2 SVGAGI. V lost 6 bases to trimming and J lost 8 bases, with 15 bases between them. The CDR3 loop spans 13 amino acids. The CDR3 coding sequence is TGTGCCAGCAGCACCGACCAAACGGGTACGCAGTATTTT. This sequence encodes CASSTDQTGTQYF.

V and J are TRBV3-1 (or the pseudogene TRBV3-2) and TRBJ2-7; the D is unclear. The CDR3 extends over 12 amino acids. Germline loops: CDR1 LGHDT, CDR2 YNNKEL (reference sequence). Trimming left V 1 base short and J 7 bases short, with 8 bases between. CDR3: CASSQVRNEQYF. The CDR3, as DNA: TGTGCCAGCAGCCAAGTCCGGAATGAGCAGTACTTC.

This clone appeared a single time. J is TRBJ2-2 and V is TRBV11-2; TRBD1 is a possible D gene (6 bases). Trimming stripped 2 bases from V and 1 base from J, with 8 bases between. The CDR3 sequence is 15 residues long. Germline assignment: CDR1 SGHAT and CDR2 FQNNGV. In DNA, the CDR3 is TGTGCCAGCAGCTTATGGGGACAGAACACCGGGGAGCTGTTTTTT. It translates to CASSLWGQNTGELFF.

The chain is built from TRBV12-3 or TRBV12-4 and TRBJ2-3, with a tentative D call TRBD1 (5 bases). V lost 5 bases and J 4 bases, leaving 7 bases between the germline ends. The CDR3 covers 12 residues. The CDR3 DNA reads TGTGCCAGCAGTCTAGGGGCAGATACGCAGTATTTT. Protein product: CASSLGADTQYF.

In nucleotides, the CDR3 is TGTGCCAGCAGCACCCATGGACAGATCACAGGGGAGCTGTTTTTT. Translating it yields CASSTHGQITGELFF. The V call is TRBV9, the J call TRBJ2-2; D might be TRBD1 (6 bases). Trimming cost V 4 bases and J 8 bases, with 18 bases left between them. This CDR3 comprises 15 residues. Germline CDR1 SGDLS, CDR2 YYNGEE.

The chain links TRBV6-6 to TRBJ2-7; D assignment may be TRBD1 or TRBD2 (7 bases each). The CDR3 is 13 residues long. CDR1 is MNHNY and CDR2 is SVGAGI in the germline V gene (reference sequence). V was cut by 6 bases and J by 2 bases, with 11 bases left in between. The CDR3 DNA reads as TGTGCCAGCAGGCCAGGGGGGGCCTACGAGCAGTACTTC. The encoded protein is CASRPGGAYEQYF.

The chain has TRBV2 and TRBJ1-2; D gene unclear. This CDR3 is built from 11 residues. CDR1 and CDR2 (germline): SNHLY, FYNNEI. V was clipped by 2 bases and J by 7 bases, with 5 bases between them. Written as DNA, the CDR3 is TGTGCCAGCAGTGAATATCTTGGCTACACCTTC. Translation: CASSEYLGYTF.

The gene calls are TRBV10-3 and TRBJ1-1, with no clear D. Trimming pared 2 bases from V and 2 bases from J, leaving 3 bases between. The CDR3 contains 12 residues. Per the germline V gene, CDR1 is ENHRY and CDR2 is SYGVKD. The CDR3 sequence: CAISEDNTEAFF. CDR3 in DNA: TGTGCCATCAGTGAGGATAACACTGAAGCTTTCTTT.

The chain is built from TRBV28 and TRBJ1-1; D might be TRBD1 (5 bases). V dropped 7 bases and J dropped 1 base, with 13 bases sitting between them. This CDR3 region has 14 residues. From germline, CDR1 is MDHEN and CDR2 SYDVKM. In DNA, the CDR3 is TGTGCCAGCACCTCCGGGACGGGGAACACTGAAGCTTTCTTT. It yields the protein CASTSGTGNTEAFF.

The chain is built from TRBV28 and TRBJ1-4, with no clear D. CDR1 and CDR2 from the germline V gene are MDHEN and SYDVKM. This CDR3 region has 15 residues. Trimming stripped 6 bases from V and 4 bases from J, with 15 bases between. The CDR3 reads CASRIPGPLNEKLFF. The DNA of the CDR3 is TGTGCCAGCAGGATACCAGGTCCCCTTAATGAAAAACTGTTTTTT.

This rearrangement joins TRBV7-5 to TRBJ2-7; the table's D gene call, TRBD2, was not cross checked with the DNA. TRBV7-5 corresponds to a pseudogene. The CDR3 is 10 residues long. CDR3 amino acids: CASPLYEQYF. CDR3 nucleotides: TGTGCCAGTCCACTCTACGAGCAGTACTTC.

This chain links TRBV6-5 with TRBJ1-2, with a weak D call TRBD1 (5 bases). The V end lost 3 bases, the J end lost 4 bases, and 18 bases lay between the germline ends. The CDR3 sequence is 16 residues long. Germline V lookup: CDR1 MNHEY, CDR2 SVGAGI. The CDR3, as DNA: TGTGCCAGCAGTTATGGCTCTGACAGAATTACCTATGGCTACACCTTC. Its translation: CASSYGSDRITYGYTF.

The chain is built from TRBV14 and TRBJ2-7; D unclear. V was trimmed by 0 bases and J by 8 bases, leaving 8 bases between them. Germline V gene lookup returns CDR1 SGHDN and CDR2 FVKESK. The CDR3 is made up of 12 amino acids. CDR3 amino acids: CASSQDISKQYF. The CDR3 region has the DNA TGTGCCAGCAGCCAAGATATCTCTAAGCAGTACTTC. Full variable domain (remainder filled in from reference TRBV14 and TRBJ2-7): EAGVTQFPSHSVIEKGQTVTLRCDPISGHDNLYWYRRVMGKEIKFLLHFVKESKQDESGMPNNRFLAERTGGTYSTLKVQPAELEDSGVYFCASSQDISKQYFGPGTRLTVT.

The chain couples TRBV29-1 to TRBJ2-3; tentatively, D is TRBD1 (6 bases). The CDR3 totals 14 residues. V lost 7 bases, J lost 7 bases, and 21 bases lay in between. CDR1 is SQVTM and CDR2 is ANQGSEA in the germline V gene. The CDR3 loop is CSAQRTVGMNTQYF. CDR3 nucleotides: TGCAGCGCTCAAAGGACAGTCGGTATGAATACGCAGTATTTT.

The chain carries TRBV7-9 and TRBJ1-1, with D unclear. The V gene lost 5 bases and the J gene lost 7 bases, with 14 bases spanning the gap. CDR1 and CDR2 (germline): SEHNR, FQNEAQ (reference sequence). The CDR3 extends over 13 amino acids. The chain's CDR3 is CASSKGPRREAFF. The CDR3 DNA sequence: TGTGCCAGCAGCAAGGGCCCCCGGCGTGAAGCTTTCTTT.

The J gene is TRBJ1-2, the V gene TRBV7-9; 9 positions agree with TRBD1. The length of the CDR3 is 13 residues. CDR1 and CDR2 (germline): SEHNR, FQNEAQ (reference sequence). After removal of 11 bases from V and 3 bases from J, the junction contained 7 bases not matched to a gene. In DNA, the CDR3 is TGTGCCTCCGGGACAGGGCTTTACTATGGCTACACCTTC. Its translation is CASGTGLYYGYTF.

For this clone: This same CDR3 is encoded by further DNA sequences in the sample. The genes are TRBV4-2 and TRBJ2-6; possibly TRBD2 for D (5 bases). The germline CDR1 and CDR2 sequences are LGHNA and YNFKEQ. V was pared by 1 base and J by 0 bases, with 7 bases between. The CDR3 sequence is 16 residues long. CDR3 nucleotides: TGTGCCAGCAGCCAAGCGGGATCCTCTGGGGCCAACGTCCTGACTTTC. It specifies CASSQAGSSGANVLTF.

CDR3 sequence (DNA): TGTGCCAGCAGCCAAGAAGGGGCAGATACGCAGTATTTT. It codes for CASSQEGADTQYF. V usage is TRBV4-2 and J usage is TRBJ2-3; the D gene is possibly TRBD1 (5 bases). The CDR3 spans 13 residues. With 0 bases removed from V and 4 bases from J, the gap between germline ends came to 5 bases. CDR1 and CDR2 from the germline V gene are LGHNA and YNFKEQ.

The V gene is TRBV19, the J gene TRBJ1-2; a weak D match, TRBD1 (5 bases). Per germline, CDR1 LNHDA and CDR2 SQIVND (reference sequence). The CDR3 spans 13 residues. V shed 5 bases and J shed 2 bases, with 9 bases lying between them. The CDR3 bases are TGTGCCAGTAGTGTCGACAGAAACTATGGCTACACCTTC. Translation: CASSVDRNYGYTF.